This T cell receptor beta chain was identified in a study of T cell repertoires in cytomegalovirus infection. For the study at large: Public TCR beta signature analysis indicated the presence of both CMV infection and matching HLA type. Whole-study findings and limits: Individuals carrying CMV plus the relevant HLA were identified by cumulative frequency of public TCR beta families. CMV-specific TCR beta clonotypes restricted by HLA-C were the ones dominating the ex vivo response.

This CDR3 is 16 amino acids long. V was clipped by 4 bases and J by 8 bases; unmatched bases: 14. Per germline, CDR1 SGHRS and CDR2 YFSETQ. TCRdb independently ran MiXCR on the reads; one entry per CDR3 protein. The table includes 400,000 to 550,000 distinct CDR3 sequences, about 11% detected once. Many counts were recorded for this clonotype. Its antigen is not identified. The receptor was isolated from a human donor in good health (CMV status not recorded). Some clones in this sample may be carry-over from other donors' samples. The rearrangement joins TRBV5-1 to TRBJ1-5, with 8 bases identical to TRBD1. Sequenced sample: PBMCs. CDR3 nucleotide sequence: TGCGCCAGCAGCCCCTGGCCCGGACAGGGCCCCGAGCCCCAGCATTTT. Protein product: CASSPWPGQGPEPQHF.